Included here is one TCR beta chain sequence, with context. Its antigen is undetermined. The data were obtained in a study of T cell responses to AZD1222 COVID-19 vaccine. Sequenced by immunoSEQ multiplex PCR; TCRdb stores in-frame clones only, minus some. The table lists 150,000 or so clones, roughly nine tenths of them singletons. Overall study results and limits: Most donors were white British, females outnumbered males, and clonal diversity was possibly underestimated. Reportedly, close to half of spike-specific TCRs are directed against unmutated variant regions.

This CDR3 region has 13 residues. The V end was cut by 6 bases, the J end by 1 base, with 9 bases between. Germline CDR1 is ENHRY and CDR2 is SYGVKD. The clonotype comes from an adult who received the AZD1222 COVID-19 vaccine. The sequencing here drew on peripheral blood, taken 28 days after the second AZD1222 dose. The rearrangement joins TRBV10-3 to TRBJ1-1; D is unclear. CDR3 sequence reads: CAISGNQNTEAFF. The DNA of the CDR3 is TGTGCCATCAGCGGGAATCAGAACACTGAAGCTTTCTTT.